This T cell receptor beta chain was observed in a study of blood T cell repertoires in COVID-19. The wider study: Sites across the United States, Italy and Spain contributed samples from acute and convalescent COVID-19.

Germline-derived CDR1 and CDR2 are LGHNT and FRNRAP. With 5 bases removed from V and 5 bases from J, the gap between germline ends came to 10 bases. The CDR3 extends over 12 amino acids. TCRdb's copy holds only in-frame clones and misses some; the assay was immunoSEQ multiplex PCR. The table lists about 200,000 clones, 80% of them singletons, with 4.5% to 5.5% in the top ten. The V call is TRBV12-5, the J call TRBJ2-7; unclear D gene. Sequenced material: peripheral blood. The sequence derives from a human donor in a cohort sampled during active COVID-19. This chain's CDR3 is CASGPSVHEQYF. In DNA form, the CDR3 reads TGTGCTAGTGGTCCTAGTGTCCACGAGCAGTACTTC.